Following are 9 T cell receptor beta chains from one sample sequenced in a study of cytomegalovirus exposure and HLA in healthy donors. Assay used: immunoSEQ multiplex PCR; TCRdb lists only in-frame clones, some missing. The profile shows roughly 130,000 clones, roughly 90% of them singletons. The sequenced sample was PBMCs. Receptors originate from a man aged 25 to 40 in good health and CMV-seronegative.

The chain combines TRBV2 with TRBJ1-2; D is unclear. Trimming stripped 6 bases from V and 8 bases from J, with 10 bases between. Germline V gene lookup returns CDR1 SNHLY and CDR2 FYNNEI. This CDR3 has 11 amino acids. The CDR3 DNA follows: TGTGCCAGCAGCCCGGAGGGAGGCTACACCTTC. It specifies CASSPEGGYTF.

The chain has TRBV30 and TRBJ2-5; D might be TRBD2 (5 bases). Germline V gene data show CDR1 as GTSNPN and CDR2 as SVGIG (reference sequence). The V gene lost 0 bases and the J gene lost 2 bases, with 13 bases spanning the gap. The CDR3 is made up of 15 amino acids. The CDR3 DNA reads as TGTGCCTGGAGTGTATTCGGGGTAGTTCAAGAGACCCAGTACTTC. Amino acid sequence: CAWSVFGVVQETQYF. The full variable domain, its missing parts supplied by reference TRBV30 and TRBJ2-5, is SQTIHQWPATLVQPVGSPLSLECTVEGTSNPNLYWYRQAAGRGLQLLFYSVGIGQISSEVPQNLSASRPQDRQFILSSKKLLLSDSGFYLCAWSVFGVVQETQYFGPGTRLLVL.

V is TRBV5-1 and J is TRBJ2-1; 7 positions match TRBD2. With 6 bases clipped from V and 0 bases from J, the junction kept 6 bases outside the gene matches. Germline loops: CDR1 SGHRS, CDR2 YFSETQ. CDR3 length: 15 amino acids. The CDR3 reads CASTTSLGSYNEQFF. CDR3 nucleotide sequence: TGCGCCAGCACGACTAGCTTAGGCTCCTACAATGAGCAGTTCTTC.

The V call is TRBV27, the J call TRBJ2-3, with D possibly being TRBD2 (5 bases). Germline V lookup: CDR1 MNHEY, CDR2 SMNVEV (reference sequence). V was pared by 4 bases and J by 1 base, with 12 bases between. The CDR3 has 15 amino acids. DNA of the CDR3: TGTGCCAGCAGTTCTACGGACTCCCGCACAGATACGCAGTATTTT. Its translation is CASSSTDSRTDTQYF.

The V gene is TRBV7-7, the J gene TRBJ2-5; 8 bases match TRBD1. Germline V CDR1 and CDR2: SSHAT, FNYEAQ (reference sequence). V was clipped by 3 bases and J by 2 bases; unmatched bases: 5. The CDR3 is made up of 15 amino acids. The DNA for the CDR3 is TGTGCCAGCAGCTTTTCAGGGACAGGACAAGAGACCCAGTACTTC. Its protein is CASSFSGTGQETQYF.

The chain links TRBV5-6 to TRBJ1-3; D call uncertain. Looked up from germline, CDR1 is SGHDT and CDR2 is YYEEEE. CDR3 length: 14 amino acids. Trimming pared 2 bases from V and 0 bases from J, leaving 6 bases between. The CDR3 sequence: CASSFRFSGNTIYF. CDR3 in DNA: TGTGCCAGCAGCTTCAGATTCTCTGGAAACACCATATATTTT.

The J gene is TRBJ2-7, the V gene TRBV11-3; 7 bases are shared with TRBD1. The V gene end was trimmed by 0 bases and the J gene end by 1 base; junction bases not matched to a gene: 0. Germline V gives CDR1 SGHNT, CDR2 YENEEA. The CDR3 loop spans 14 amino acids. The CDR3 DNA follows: TGTGCCAGCAGCTTAGAACAGGGGTCCTACGAGCAGTACTTC. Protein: CASSLEQGSYEQYF.

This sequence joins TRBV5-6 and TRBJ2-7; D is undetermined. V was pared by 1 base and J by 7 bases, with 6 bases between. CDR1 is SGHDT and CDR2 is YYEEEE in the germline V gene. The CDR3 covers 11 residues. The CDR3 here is CASSLLEEQYF. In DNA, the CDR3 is TGTGCCAGCAGCTTGCTGGAGGAGCAGTACTTC.

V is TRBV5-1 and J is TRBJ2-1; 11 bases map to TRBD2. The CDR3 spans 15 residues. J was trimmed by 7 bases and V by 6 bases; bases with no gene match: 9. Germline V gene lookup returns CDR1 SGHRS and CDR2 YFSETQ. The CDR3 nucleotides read TGCGCCAGCAACCCCCTAGCGGGAGGTCGAAATGAGCAGTTCTTC. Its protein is CASNPLAGGRNEQFF.